Listed below are T cell receptor beta chains from one sample, sequenced in a study of cytomegalovirus exposure and HLA in healthy donors. Some clones are missing from TCRdb's copy, which holds only in-frame ones; the method was immunoSEQ multiplex PCR. The table records 200,000 or so clones, roughly 80% of them present only once. Sequencing was carried out using PBMCs. The receptors stem from a man aged 18 to 30 in good health and CMV-seropositive. CDR3s include the opening cysteine and the closing phenylalanine or tryptophan. The D gene is left open where the match is weak. Clone sizes are given selectively: once, few, many, or a class where the clone is expanded.

cdr3_nt cdr3_aa clone_size j_call d_call v_call
TGTGCCAGCAGCTTAGGGACAGGGGACTATGGCTACACCTTC CASSLGTGDYGYTF NA TRBJ1-2 TRBD1 TRBV7-9
TGTGCCAGCAGCTCAGGGGGAACTAATGAAAAACTGTTTTTT CASSSGGTNEKLFF NA TRBJ1-4 TRBD1 TRBV28
TGTGCCAGCAGCTTATTACAGGGGGTAACCTACGAGCAGTACTTC CASSLLQGVTYEQYF NA TRBJ2-7 TRBD1 TRBV11-2
TGTGCCAGCAGCCGACTAGCAGATACGCAGTATTTT CASSRLADTQYF NA TRBJ2-3 NA TRBV7-9
TGTGCCAGCAGTGATGAGGGTCCCTACGAGCAGTACTTC CASSDEGPYEQYF NA TRBJ2-7 NA TRBV2
TGTGCCAGCAGCGGAGCGGGGGCCACAGATACGCAGTATTTT CASSGAGATDTQYF NA TRBJ2-3 TRBD2 TRBV9
TGTGCCAGCAATCCACAGGGGCAGGCGGACGGCTACACCTTC CASNPQGQADGYTF NA TRBJ1-2 TRBD1 TRBV6-5
TGTGCCAGCAGCTTGTTTCAGGGTTTCTACGAGCAGTACTTC CASSLFQGFYEQYF NA TRBJ2-7 NA TRBV5-5
TGTGCCAGTAGTCTGCAAGCTAGCCGCTTGTACGAGCAGTACTTC CASSLQASRLYEQYF NA TRBJ2-7 NA TRBV19
TGTGCCAGCAGACCGGCCGGGGAAAACTATGGCTACACCTTC CASRPAGENYGYTF NA TRBJ1-2 NA TRBV28
TGTGCCTGGAGTGTACTAGCAGATACGCAGTATTTT CAWSVLADTQYF NA TRBJ2-3 NA TRBV30
TGTGCCAGCAGTCCCATACTAGCGGGTAATAAGGAGACCCAGTACTTC CASSPILAGNKETQYF NA TRBJ2-5 TRBD2 TRBV27
TGCGCCAGCAGCTCAGGGACTAGCGGGAACCTCGGGGAGCTGTTTTTT CASSSGTSGNLGELFF NA TRBJ2-2 TRBD2 TRBV5-1
TGTGCCAGTAGTCCGTCGGCAGGGATGGGCACTGAAGCTTTCTTT CASSPSAGMGTEAFF NA TRBJ1-1 NA TRBV19
TGCGCCAGCAGCCAAGACGCAGCGGGCGGCTACAATGAGCAGTTCTTC CASSQDAAGGYNEQFF NA TRBJ2-1 NA TRBV4-3
TGCGCCAGCAGCTTAGAGACTAGCGGGAGAGAGACCCAGTACTTC CASSLETSGRETQYF NA TRBJ2-5 TRBD2 TRBV5-1
TGTGCCAGCAGTGAGGGGGGGACCCAGCCCCAGCATTTT CASSEGGTQPQHF NA TRBJ1-5 NA TRBV6-1
TGCGCCAGCAGCTTGGCCGAACAGGGAATCCCTGAAGCTTTCTTT CASSLAEQGIPEAFF NA TRBJ1-1 NA TRBV5-1
TGTGCCAGCAGCCACGAACCCCCCGGGAATGGCTACACCTTC CASSHEPPGNGYTF NA TRBJ1-2 NA TRBV9
TGCGCCAGCAGCTTAGACGGGACCGGGCGGGGAGCTGTTTTT CASSLDGTGRGAVF NA TRBJ2-2 NA TRBV5-1
TGTGCCTGGAGCCAAGAGACAGGGGAATTCAACTATGGCTACACCTTC CAWSQETGEFNYGYTF once TRBJ1-2 TRBD1 TRBV30
TGCGCCAGCAGCGGGGACAGGGAGGGCTACGAGCAGTACTTC CASSGDREGYEQYF NA TRBJ2-7 TRBD1 TRBV5-1
TGCGCCAGCAGCTTGGAAGCAGGGGTCTACGAGCAGTACTTC CASSLEAGVYEQYF few TRBJ2-7 NA TRBV5-1
TGTGCCAGCAGCTCCACGTGGGCGGGAGGGTTAGATGAGCAGTTCTTC CASSSTWAGGLDEQFF NA TRBJ2-1 TRBD2 TRBV7-8
TGTGCCAGCAGTAAAACAGGGGGCGCGACTAATGAAAAACTGTTTTTT CASSKTGGATNEKLFF NA TRBJ1-4 TRBD1 TRBV9
TGTGCCAGCAGCCTCTGGACTAGCGGGACGTACGAGCAGTACTTC CASSLWTSGTYEQYF few TRBJ2-7 TRBD2 TRBV11-2
TGCGCCAGCAGCCAAGATCAGGGGGCGGGTGGCTACACCTTC CASSQDQGAGGYTF NA TRBJ1-2 TRBD1 TRBV4-3
TGTGCCAGCAGCCAAGAGGTCACCACGGTATCGGGGGAGCTGTTTTTT CASSQEVTTVSGELFF few TRBJ2-2 NA TRBV4-2
TGTGCCAGCAGTGAAGTGCGGAGTAATGAAAAACTGTTTTTT CASSEVRSNEKLFF once TRBJ1-4 NA TRBV2
TGTGCCAGCTCACCGGGACTAGCGGGCTACGAGCAGTACTTC CASSPGLAGYEQYF few TRBJ2-7 TRBD2 TRBV18
TGTGCCAGCAGTTTACGGAGGAGCGGAGGCAGCTCCTACAATGAGCAGTTCTTC CASSLRRSGGSSYNEQFF NA TRBJ2-1 NA TRBV27
TGTGCCAGCAGACAGGGCTACGAGCAGTACTTC CASRQGYEQYF NA TRBJ2-7 NA TRBV2
TGTGCCAGCAGTGAAAGGGGGGGAGGGGTTAATGAAAAACTGTTTTTT CASSERGGGVNEKLFF NA TRBJ1-4 NA TRBV6-1
TGTGCCAGCAGTGATTCCCGGGGACAGACAGATACGCAGTATTTT CASSDSRGQTDTQYF NA TRBJ2-3 TRBD1 TRBV6-4
TGCGCCAGCAGCCAAGGATCCAGGGCGGGAGGTGATACGCAGTATTTT CASSQGSRAGGDTQYF NA TRBJ2-3 TRBD2 TRBV4-3
TGCAGCGTTGAATGGGGACATACAGACTCCTACGAGCAGTACTTC CSVEWGHTDSYEQYF once TRBJ2-7 NA TRBV29-1
TGTGCCAGCATGGGACAGAACATTCAGTACTTC CASMGQNIQYF NA TRBJ2-4 TRBD1 TRBV28
TGCGCCAGCAGCCGCGGGCGGGTCAACACCGGGGAGCTGTTTTTT CASSRGRVNTGELFF NA TRBJ2-2 NA TRBV4-3
TGTGCCACCCTATCGTGGGGGACAGGGGTTGACATGGGCACCGGGGAGCTGTTTTTT CATLSWGTGVDMGTGELFF NA TRBJ2-2 TRBD1 TRBV19
TGCAGCGTTGTCCCCGGGGGGAACACCATATATTTT CSVVPGGNTIYF NA TRBJ1-3 NA TRBV29-1
TGTGCCAGCAGCCCCCCCGGGGGGAGGAACACCGGGGAGCTGTTTTTT CASSPPGGRNTGELFF NA TRBJ2-2 TRBD2 TRBV4-2
TGTGCCAGCAGTTCGGGACAGGGCTATCAGCCCCAGCATTTT CASSSGQGYQPQHF NA TRBJ1-5 TRBD1 TRBV6-6
TGTGCCAGCAGCTTATCCCCGGGACAGCAAGAGACCCAGTACTTC CASSLSPGQQETQYF NA TRBJ2-5 TRBD1 TRBV7-7
TGTGCCTGGAGTATCGGGCTAGCGGGGGGCACAGATACGCAGTATTTT CAWSIGLAGGTDTQYF NA TRBJ2-3 TRBD2 TRBV30
TGTGCCAGCAGTGAACTAGCGGGAGGCGCCAAAAACATTCAGTACTTC CASSELAGGAKNIQYF NA TRBJ2-4 TRBD2 TRBV6-1
TGTGCCAGCGGATGGGGACTAGCTTCGAATGAGCAGTTCTTC CASGWGLASNEQFF once TRBJ2-1 TRBD2 TRBV6-1
TGTGCCAGCAGCTTGACGTCCTATCATGGCTACACCTTC CASSLTSYHGYTF NA TRBJ1-2 NA TRBV5-6
TGCGCCAGCAGCCAAGTTATTGGCCGGCGACTGAGCTCCTACGAGCAGTACTTC CASSQVIGRRLSSYEQYF NA TRBJ2-7 NA TRBV4-1
TGTGCCAGCAGCTTAGGCGGACAGACTTACGAGCAGTACTTC CASSLGGQTYEQYF NA TRBJ2-7 NA TRBV13
TGTGCCAGCAGCTTGGAATGGGGGGTAGAAGAGGCTTTCTTT CASSLEWGVEEAFF once TRBJ1-1 NA TRBV5-4
TGTGCCAGCAGTTCCGGACCACCAGAGGGGACCCAGTACTTC CASSSGPPEGTQYF NA TRBJ2-5 NA TRBV28
TGTGCCAGCAGCTTCGAACTCACGAACACTGAAGCTTTCTTT CASSFELTNTEAFF NA TRBJ1-1 NA TRBV5-4
TGTGCCAGCAGCATCGGACAGGCGGACGAAAAACTGTTTTTT CASSIGQADEKLFF once TRBJ1-4 TRBD1 TRBV9